This TCR beta chain was documented in a study of cytomegalovirus exposure and HLA in healthy donors. Primers: 60 Vbeta forward and 13 Jbeta reverse. Libraries were prepared by immunoSEQ multiplex PCR; TCRdb keeps only in-frame clonotypes and omits some of them. The sample records about 210,000 clones, around 83% being singletons. As concerns this clone: Its antigen is still unknown.

Study-wide points: The classifier, whose performance was assessed in both the original and validation cohorts, reportedly diagnosed cytomegalovirus status with high specificity and sensitivity.

V trimming: 5 bases; J trimming: 2 bases; junction bases outside the gene matches: 3. CDR3 length: 14 amino acids. CDR1 is KGHSH, CDR2 LQKENI, per germline. Material: PBMCs. The TCR was taken from a man aged 40-49 years in good health and CMV-seropositive. The chain has TRBV18 and TRBJ1-2; 9 bases fit TRBD1. The DNA of the CDR3 is TGTGCCAGCTCAAGGGACAGGGAGAACTATGGCTACACCTTC. Its translation is CASSRDRENYGYTF.